This T cell receptor (beta chain) was identified during a study of identical twins. CDR1 LGHDT and CDR2 YNNKEL come from the germline V gene (reference sequence). CDR3 size: 17 residues. V gave up 3 bases and J gave up 1 base; unmatched junction bases: 6. TCRdb reprocessed the 5' RACE reads with MiXCR, giving one entry per CDR3 protein. In the table there are hundreds of thousands of distinct CDR3 sequences, 20% to 25% of which are singletons. This clonotype occurred a few times. This sample also appeared in a second study, on yellow fever vaccine responses in identical twins.

This sequence originates from a woman aged 18-29 years in good health. The rearrangement joins TRBV3-1 to TRBJ2-4; 10 bases line up with TRBD2. Source material: CD4+ T cells sorted from blood. CDR3 bases: TGTGCCAGCAGCCAGAAAGCGGGGGGGGCGGCCAAAAACATTCAGTACTTC. This codes for CASSQKAGGAAKNIQYF.